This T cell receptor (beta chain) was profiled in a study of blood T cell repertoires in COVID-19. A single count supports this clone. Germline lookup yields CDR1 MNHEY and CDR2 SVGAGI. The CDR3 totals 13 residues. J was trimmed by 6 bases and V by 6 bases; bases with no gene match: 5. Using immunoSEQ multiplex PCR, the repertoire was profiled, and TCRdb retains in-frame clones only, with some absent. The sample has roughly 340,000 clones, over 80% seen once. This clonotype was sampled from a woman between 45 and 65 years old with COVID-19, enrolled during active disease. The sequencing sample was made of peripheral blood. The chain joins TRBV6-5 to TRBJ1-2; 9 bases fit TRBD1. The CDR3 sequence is CASSRGQGNGYTF. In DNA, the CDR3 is TGTGCCAGCAGCCGGGGACAGGGCAATGGCTACACCTTC.